This T cell receptor (beta chain) was identified during a study of CD8 T cells in ankylosing spondylitis. With molecular barcodes, quantitative 5'-RACE was used to make the TCR beta libraries. TCRdb used MiXCR to reprocess the 5' RACE reads, holding one entry per CDR3 protein. Altogether hundreds of thousands of distinct CDR3 sequences are present, about 12% being singletons, with the ten largest covering approximately 7%. The germline gives CDR1 SQVTM, CDR2 ANQGSEA. This CDR3 has 15 residues. The V gene end was trimmed by 7 bases and the J gene end by 7 bases; junction bases not matched to a gene: 13. With regard to this clonotype: The antigen is not known.

The study, taken as a whole, reports: From matched ankylosing spondylitis synovial fluid, disease-linked clones were reportedly recovered at significantly enriched levels. What seemed typical of ankylosing spondylitis blood was a TCR beta motif built from roughly eight highly homologous variants. Clones linked to the disease showed a CD8+ phenotype. They occurred at relatively low frequencies in peripheral blood.

Material for sequencing was blood, either unsorted or a sorted T cell fraction (not recorded which). The clonotype comes from a male donor with ankylosing spondylitis. The chain links TRBV29-1 to TRBJ2-1; TRBD1 aligns across 10 bases. Here the CDR3 DNA reads TGCAGCGACCACCTCCCGGGACAGGGGAGAAATGAGCAGTTCTTC. Amino acid sequence: CSDHLPGQGRNEQFF.